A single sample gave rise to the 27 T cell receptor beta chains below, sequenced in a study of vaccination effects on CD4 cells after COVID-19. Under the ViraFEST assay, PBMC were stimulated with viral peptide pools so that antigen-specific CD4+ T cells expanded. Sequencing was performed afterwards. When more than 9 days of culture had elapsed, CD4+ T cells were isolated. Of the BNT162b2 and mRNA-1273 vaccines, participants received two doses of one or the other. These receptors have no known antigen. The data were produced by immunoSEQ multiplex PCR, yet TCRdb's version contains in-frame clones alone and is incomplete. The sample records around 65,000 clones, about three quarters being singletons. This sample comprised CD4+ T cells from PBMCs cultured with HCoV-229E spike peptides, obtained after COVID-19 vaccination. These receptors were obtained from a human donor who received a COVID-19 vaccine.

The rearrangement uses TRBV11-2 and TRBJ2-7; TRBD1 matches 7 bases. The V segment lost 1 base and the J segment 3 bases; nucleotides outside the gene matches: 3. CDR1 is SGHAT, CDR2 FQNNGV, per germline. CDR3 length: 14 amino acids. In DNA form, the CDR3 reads TGTGCCAGCAGCTTAGTGCAGGGGGTCTACGAGCAGTACGTC. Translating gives CASSLVQGVYEQYV.

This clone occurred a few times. This CDR3 is CASTLRVNTEAFF. The CDR3 DNA reads as TGTGCCAGCACCTTACGGGTGAACACTGAAGCTTTCTTT. J is TRBJ1-1 and V is TRBV6-6; no clear D gene. Germline lookup yields CDR1 MNHNY and CDR2 SVGAGI (reference sequence). The CDR3 runs 13 residues. V lost 7 bases and J lost 0, with 9 bases in between.

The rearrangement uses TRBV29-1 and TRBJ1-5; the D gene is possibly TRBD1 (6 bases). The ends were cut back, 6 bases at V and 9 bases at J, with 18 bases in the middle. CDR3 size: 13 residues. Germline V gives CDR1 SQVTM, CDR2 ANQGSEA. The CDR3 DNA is TGCAGCGTGCGGGCACAGGGAGAAGGGCCCCAGCATTTT. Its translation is CSVRAQGEGPQHF. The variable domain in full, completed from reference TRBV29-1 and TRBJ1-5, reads SAVISQKPSRDICQRGTSLTIQCQVDSQVTMMFWYRQQPGQSLTLIATANQGSEATYESGFVIDKFPISRPNLTFSTLTVSNMSPEDSSIYLCSVRAQGEGPQHFGDGTRLSIL.

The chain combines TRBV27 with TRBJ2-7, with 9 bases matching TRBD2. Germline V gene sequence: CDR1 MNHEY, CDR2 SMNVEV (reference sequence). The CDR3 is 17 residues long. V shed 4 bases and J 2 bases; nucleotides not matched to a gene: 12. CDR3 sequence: CASSSKGGGVETYEQYV. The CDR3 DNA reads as TGTGCCAGCAGTTCCAAGGGCGGGGGGGTAGAGACCTACGAGCAGTACGTC.

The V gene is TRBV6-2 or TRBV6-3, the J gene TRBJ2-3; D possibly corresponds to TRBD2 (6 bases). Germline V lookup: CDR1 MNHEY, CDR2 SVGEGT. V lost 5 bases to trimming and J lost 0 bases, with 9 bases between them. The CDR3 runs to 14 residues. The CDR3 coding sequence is TGTGCCAGCAGTCCCGGGACTAGCACAGATACGCAGTATTTT. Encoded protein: CASSPGTSTDTQYF.

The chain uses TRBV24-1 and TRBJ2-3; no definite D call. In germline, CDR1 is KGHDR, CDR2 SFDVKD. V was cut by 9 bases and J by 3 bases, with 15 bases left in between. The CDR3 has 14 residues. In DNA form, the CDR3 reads TGTGCCACCGGGCGCTCAGCCTCAACAGATACGCAGTATTTT. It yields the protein CATGRSASTDTQYF.

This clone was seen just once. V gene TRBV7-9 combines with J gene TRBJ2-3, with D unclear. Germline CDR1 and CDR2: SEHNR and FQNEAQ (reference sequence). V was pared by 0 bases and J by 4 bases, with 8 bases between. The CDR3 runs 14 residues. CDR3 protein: CASSLAGLPDTQYF. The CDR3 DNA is TGTGCCAGCAGCTTAGCGGGATTGCCAGATACGCAGTATTTT.

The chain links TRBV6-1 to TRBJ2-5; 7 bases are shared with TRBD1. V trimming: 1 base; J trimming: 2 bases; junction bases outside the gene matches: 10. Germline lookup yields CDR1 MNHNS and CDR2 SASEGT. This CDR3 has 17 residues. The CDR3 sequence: CASSEGSMGQKQETQYF. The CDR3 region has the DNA TGTGCCAGCAGTGAAGGTTCTATGGGACAGAAACAAGAGACCCAGTACTTC.

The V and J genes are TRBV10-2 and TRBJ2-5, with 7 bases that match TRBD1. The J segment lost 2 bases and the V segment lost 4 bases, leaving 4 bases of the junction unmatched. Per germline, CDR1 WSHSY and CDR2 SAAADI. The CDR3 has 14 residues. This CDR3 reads CASSARGRQETQYF. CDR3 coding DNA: TGCGCCAGCAGTGCAAGGGGGCGGCAAGAGACCCAGTACTTC.

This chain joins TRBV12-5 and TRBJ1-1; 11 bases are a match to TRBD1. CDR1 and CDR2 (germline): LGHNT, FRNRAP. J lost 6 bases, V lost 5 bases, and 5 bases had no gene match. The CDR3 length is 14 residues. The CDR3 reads CASGGGQGGAEAFF. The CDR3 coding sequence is TGTGCTAGTGGTGGGGGACAGGGGGGGGCTGAAGCTTTCTTT. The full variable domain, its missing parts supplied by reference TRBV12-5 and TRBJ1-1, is DARVTQTPRHKVTEMGQEVTMRCQPILGHNTVFWYRQTMMQGLELLAYFRNRAPLDDSGMPKDRFSAEMPDATLATLKIQPSEPRDSAVYFCASGGGQGGAEAFFGQGTRLTVV.

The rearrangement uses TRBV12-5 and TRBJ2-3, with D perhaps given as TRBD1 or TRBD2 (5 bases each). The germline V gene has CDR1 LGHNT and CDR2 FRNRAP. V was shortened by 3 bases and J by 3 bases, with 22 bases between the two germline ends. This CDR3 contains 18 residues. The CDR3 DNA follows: TGTGCTAGTGGTTTCATCCGGGACGGAGTCATCTTGACAGATACGCAGTATTTT. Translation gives CASGFIRDGVILTDTQYF.

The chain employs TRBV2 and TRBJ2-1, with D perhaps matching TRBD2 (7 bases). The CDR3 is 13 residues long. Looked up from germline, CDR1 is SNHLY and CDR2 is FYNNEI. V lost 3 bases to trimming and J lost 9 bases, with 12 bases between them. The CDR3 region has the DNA TGTGCCAGCAGTGATCCGAGGGGGGGTGAGCAGTTCTTC. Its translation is CASSDPRGGEQFF.

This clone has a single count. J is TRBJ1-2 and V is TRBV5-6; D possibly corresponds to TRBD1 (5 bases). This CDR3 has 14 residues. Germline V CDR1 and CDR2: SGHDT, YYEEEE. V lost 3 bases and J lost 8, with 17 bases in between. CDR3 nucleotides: TGTGCCAGCAGCTCGGGGTGGGGGACGGGAGGCTACACCTTC. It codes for CASSSGWGTGGYTF.

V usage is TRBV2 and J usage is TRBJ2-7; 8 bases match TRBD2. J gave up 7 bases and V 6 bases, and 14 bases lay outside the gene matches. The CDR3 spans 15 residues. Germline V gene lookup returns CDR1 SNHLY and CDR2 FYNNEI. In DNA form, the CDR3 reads TGTGCCAGCAGAGATCCGGGACTCCCGGGAGGGGAGCAGTACGTC. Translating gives CASRDPGLPGGEQYV.

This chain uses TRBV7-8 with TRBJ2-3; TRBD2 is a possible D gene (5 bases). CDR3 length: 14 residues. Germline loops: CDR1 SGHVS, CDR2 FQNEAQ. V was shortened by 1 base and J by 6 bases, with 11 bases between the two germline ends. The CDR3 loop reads CASSLVGDGDTQYF. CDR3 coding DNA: TGTGCCAGCAGCTTAGTCGGGGATGGGGATACGCAGTATTTT.

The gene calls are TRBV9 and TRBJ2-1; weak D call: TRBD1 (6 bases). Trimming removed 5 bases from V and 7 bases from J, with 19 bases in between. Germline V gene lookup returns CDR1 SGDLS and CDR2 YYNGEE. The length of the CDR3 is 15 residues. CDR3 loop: CASSSGTTRVNEQFF. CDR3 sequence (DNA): TGTGCCAGCAGTTCCGGGACAACCAGAGTAAATGAGCAGTTCTTC.

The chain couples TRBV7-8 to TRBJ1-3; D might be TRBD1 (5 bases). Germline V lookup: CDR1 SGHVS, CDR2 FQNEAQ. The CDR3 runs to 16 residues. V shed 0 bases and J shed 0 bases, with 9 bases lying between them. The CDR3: CASSLAPGTSGNTIYF. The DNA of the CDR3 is TGTGCCAGCAGCTTAGCCCCAGGGACCTCTGGAAACACCATATATTTT.

The CDR3 loop is CASSPRQDSSTDTQYF. CDR3 nucleotides: TGTGCCAGCTCACCCCGACAGGACTCTAGCACAGATACGCAGTATTTT. The J gene is TRBJ2-3, the V gene TRBV18; D is perhaps TRBD1 (6 bases). CDR3 size: 16 residues. Germline CDR1 and CDR2: KGHSH and LQKENI. V lost 3 bases, J lost 0 bases, and 13 bases lay in between.

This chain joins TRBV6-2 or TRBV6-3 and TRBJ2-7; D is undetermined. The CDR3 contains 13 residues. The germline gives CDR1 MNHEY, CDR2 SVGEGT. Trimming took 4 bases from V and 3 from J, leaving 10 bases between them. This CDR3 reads CASSSPNVYEQYV. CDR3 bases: TGTGCCAGCAGTTCTCCAAATGTCTACGAGCAGTACGTC.

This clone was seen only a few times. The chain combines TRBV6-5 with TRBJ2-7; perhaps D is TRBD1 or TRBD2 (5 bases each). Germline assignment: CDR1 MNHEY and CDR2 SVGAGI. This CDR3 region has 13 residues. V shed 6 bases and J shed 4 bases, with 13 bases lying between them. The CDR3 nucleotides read TGTGCCAGCAGCTTACAAGGGACGTACGAGCAGTACGTC. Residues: CASSLQGTYEQYV.

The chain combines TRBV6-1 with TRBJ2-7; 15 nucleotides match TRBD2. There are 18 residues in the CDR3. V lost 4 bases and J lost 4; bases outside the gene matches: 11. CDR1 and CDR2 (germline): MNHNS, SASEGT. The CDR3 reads CASSAVRWTSGGDYEQYV. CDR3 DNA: TGTGCCAGCAGTGCCGTGAGGTGGACTAGCGGGGGGGATTACGAGCAGTACGTC.

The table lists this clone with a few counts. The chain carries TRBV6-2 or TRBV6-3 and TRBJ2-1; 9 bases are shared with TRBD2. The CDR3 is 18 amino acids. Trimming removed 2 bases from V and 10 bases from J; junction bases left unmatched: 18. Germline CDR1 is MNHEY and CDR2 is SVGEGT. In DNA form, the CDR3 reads TGTGCCAGCAGTTACAGGCAGGCTAAAGGCGGGGGGGCGCGGGAGCAGTTCTTC. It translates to CASSYRQAKGGGAREQFF.

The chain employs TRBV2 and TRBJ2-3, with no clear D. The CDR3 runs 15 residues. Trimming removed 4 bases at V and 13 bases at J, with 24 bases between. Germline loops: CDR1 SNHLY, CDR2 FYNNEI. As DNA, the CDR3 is TGTGCCAGCAGTGCGATGCGAACCGGGCCAAGAACGGAGTATTTT. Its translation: CASSAMRTGPRTEYF. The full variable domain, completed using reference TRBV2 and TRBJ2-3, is EPEVTQTPSHQVTQMGQEVILRCVPISNHLYFYWYRQILGQKVEFLVSFYNNEISEKSEIFDDQFSVERPDGSNFTLKIRSTKLEDSAMYFCASSAMRTGPRTEYFGPGTRLTVL.

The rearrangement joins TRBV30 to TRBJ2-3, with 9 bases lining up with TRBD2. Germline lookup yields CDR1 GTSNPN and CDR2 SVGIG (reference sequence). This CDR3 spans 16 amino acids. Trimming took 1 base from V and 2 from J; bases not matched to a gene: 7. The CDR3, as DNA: TGTGCCTGGAGTGGGTTAGCGGGGGCCTTCACAGATACGCAGTATTTT. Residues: CAWSGLAGAFTDTQYF.

The CDR3 loop is CASSHAGLGTQYF. CDR3 DNA sequence: TGTGCCAGCAGCCACGCTGGATTGGGGACCCAGTACTTC. The V call is TRBV3-1 (or the pseudogene TRBV3-2), the J call TRBJ2-5; D is ambiguous. There are 13 residues in the CDR3. Germline V CDR1 and CDR2: LGHDT, YNNKEL (reference sequence). Trimming left V 3 bases short and J 7 bases short, with 12 bases between.

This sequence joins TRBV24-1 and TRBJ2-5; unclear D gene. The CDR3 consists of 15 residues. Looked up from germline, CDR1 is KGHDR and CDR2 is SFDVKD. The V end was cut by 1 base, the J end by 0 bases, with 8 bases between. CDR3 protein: CATSDFHLYQETQYF. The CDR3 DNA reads TGTGCCACCAGTGATTTTCATCTTTACCAAGAGACCCAGTACTTC.

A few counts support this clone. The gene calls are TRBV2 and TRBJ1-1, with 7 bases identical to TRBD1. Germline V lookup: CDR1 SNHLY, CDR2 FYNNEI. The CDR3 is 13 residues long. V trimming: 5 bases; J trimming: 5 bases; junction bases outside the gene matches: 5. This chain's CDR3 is CASSYGQATEAFF. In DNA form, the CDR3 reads TGTGCCAGCAGTTACGGACAGGCGACTGAAGCTTTCTTT.